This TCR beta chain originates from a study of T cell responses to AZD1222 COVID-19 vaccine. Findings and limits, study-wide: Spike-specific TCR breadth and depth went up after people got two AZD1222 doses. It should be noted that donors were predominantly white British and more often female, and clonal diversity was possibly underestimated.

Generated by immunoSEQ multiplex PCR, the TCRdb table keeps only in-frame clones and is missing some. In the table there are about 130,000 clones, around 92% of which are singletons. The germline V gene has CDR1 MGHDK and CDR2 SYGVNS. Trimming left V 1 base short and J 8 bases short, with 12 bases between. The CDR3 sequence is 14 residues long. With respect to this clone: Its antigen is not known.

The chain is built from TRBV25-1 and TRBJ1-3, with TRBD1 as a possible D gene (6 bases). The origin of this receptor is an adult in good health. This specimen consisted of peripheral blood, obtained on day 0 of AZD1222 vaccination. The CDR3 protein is CASSEFGGQDTIYF. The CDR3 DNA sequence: TGTGCCAGCAGTGAATTTGGGGGGCAGGACACCATATATTTT.